The T cell receptor (beta chain) described here comes from a study of human T cells and chemical hapten exposure. Study results and limitations: Following DPC sensitization, TCRs present above 1 in 1000 frequency showed no change.

Time point specified: pre-sensitization, week 0. Treatment indicated: therapeutic diphenylcyclopropenone sensitization with weekly scalp DPC. The starting material, unfractionated whole blood, was used for total RNA extraction. Each CDR3 protein gets one entry after TCRdb re-called the RACE reads with MiXCR. This table holds 250,000 or so distinct CDR3 sequences, about 7.7% found once. To note about this clonotype: Its antigen is as yet unknown.

The J segment lost 1 base and the V segment lost 7 bases, leaving 9 bases of the junction unmatched. Germline V gene data show CDR1 as SGHVS and CDR2 as FNYEAQ. The CDR3 contains 16 residues. The starting material was whole blood, obtained in connection with sensitization to the hapten diphenylcyclopropenone (DPC). V usage is TRBV7-6 and J usage is TRBJ2-3; 9 nucleotides line up with TRBD1. The source of this sequence is a man aged 18 to 30 with alopecia areata. Some clones in this sample may be carry-over from other donors' samples. This chain's CDR3 is CASTVSRQGGTDTQYF. CDR3 DNA sequence: TGTGCCAGCACCGTTAGTCGACAGGGGGGCACAGATACGCAGTATTTT.